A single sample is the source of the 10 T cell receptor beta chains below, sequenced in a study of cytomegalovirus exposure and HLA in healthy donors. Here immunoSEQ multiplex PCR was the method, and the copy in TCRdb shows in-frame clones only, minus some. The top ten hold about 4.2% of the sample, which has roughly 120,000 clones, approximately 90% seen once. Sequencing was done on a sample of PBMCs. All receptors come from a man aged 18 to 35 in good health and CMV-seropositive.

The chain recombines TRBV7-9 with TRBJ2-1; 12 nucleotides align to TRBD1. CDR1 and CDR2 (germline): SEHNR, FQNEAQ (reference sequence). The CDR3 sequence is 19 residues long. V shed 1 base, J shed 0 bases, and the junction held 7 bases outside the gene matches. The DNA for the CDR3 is TGTGCCAGCAGCTTAGGGGACAGGGGGCTCTTTGGCTCCTACAATGAGCAGTTCTTC. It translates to CASSLGDRGLFGSYNEQFF.

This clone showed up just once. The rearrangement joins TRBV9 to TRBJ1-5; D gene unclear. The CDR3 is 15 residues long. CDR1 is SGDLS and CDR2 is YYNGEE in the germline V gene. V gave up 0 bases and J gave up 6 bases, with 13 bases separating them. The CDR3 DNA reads TGTGCCAGCAGCGTAGGTGGGGAGCTGATTCAGCCCCAGCATTTT. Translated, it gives CASSVGGELIQPQHF.

The CDR3 spells CASSYGRGWDTGELFF. CDR3 DNA: TGTGCCAGCAGTTACGGCAGGGGGTGGGACACCGGGGAGCTGTTTTTT. V is TRBV6-6 and J is TRBJ2-2; 7 bases fit TRBD1. The CDR3 is made up of 16 amino acids. Germline values: CDR1 MNHNY, CDR2 SVGAGI (reference sequence). The V and J ends lost 2 bases and 3 bases, in that order; junction bases with no gene match: 6.

The CDR3: CASSLDPRYTDTQYF. CDR3 nucleotide sequence: TGTGCCAGCAGCTTGGATCCGCGATACACAGATACGCAGTATTTT. This chain connects TRBV5-4 to TRBJ2-3, with D uncertain. Germline lookup yields CDR1 SGHNT and CDR2 YYREEE (reference sequence). Trimming removed 0 bases at V and 2 bases at J, with 10 bases between. The CDR3 has 15 amino acids. Full variable domain (rest looked up from reference TRBV5-4 and TRBJ2-3): ETGVTQSPTHLIKTRGQQVTLRCSSQSGHNTVSWYQQALGQGPQFIFQYYREEENGRGNFPPRFSGLQFPNYSSELNVNALELDDSALYLCASSLDPRYTDTQYFGPGTRLTVL.

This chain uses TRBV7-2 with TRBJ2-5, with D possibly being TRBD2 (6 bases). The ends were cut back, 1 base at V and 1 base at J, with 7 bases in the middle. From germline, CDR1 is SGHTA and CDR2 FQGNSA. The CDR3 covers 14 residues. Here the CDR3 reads CASSLGGVQETQYF. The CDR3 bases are TGTGCCAGCAGCTTAGGGGGGGTCCAAGAGACCCAGTACTTC.

The CDR3: CASSPGTGSNTEAFF. The CDR3 DNA follows: TGTGCCAGCAGCCCAGGGACAGGATCGAACACTGAAGCTTTCTTT. This chain uses TRBV5-6 with TRBJ1-1, with 8 bases matching TRBD1. CDR3 length: 15 residues. Per germline, CDR1 SGHDT and CDR2 YYEEEE. V trimming: 4 bases; J trimming: 1 base; junction bases outside the gene matches: 6. The full variable domain, completed using reference TRBV5-6 and TRBJ1-1, is DAGVTQSPTHLIKTRGQQVTLRCSPKSGHDTVSWYQQALGQGPQFIFQYYEEEERQRGNFPDRFSGHQFPNYSSELNVNALLLGDSALYLCASSPGTGSNTEAFFGQGTRLTVV.

In nucleotides, the CDR3 is TGTGCCAGCAGCTCTAGAGGACTTTACACCGGGGAGCTGTTTTTT. Translation: CASSSRGLYTGELFF. V gene TRBV13 combines with J gene TRBJ2-2, with TRBD2 as a possible D gene (5 bases). Trimming removed 4 bases at V and 3 bases at J, with 12 bases between. This CDR3 is 15 amino acids long. The V gene's germline CDR1 is PRHDT and CDR2 FYEKMQ (reference sequence).

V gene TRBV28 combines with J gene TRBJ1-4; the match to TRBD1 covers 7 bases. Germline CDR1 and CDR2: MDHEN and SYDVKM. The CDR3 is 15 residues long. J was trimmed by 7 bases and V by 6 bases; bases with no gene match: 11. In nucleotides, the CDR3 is TGTGCCAGCAGCACAGGACAGGCCCTGGGTGAAAAACTGTTTTTT. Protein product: CASSTGQALGEKLFF.

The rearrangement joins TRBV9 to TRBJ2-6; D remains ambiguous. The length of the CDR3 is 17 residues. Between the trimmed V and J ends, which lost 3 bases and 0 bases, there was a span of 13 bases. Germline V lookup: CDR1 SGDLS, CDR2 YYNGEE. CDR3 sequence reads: CASSDSFIVSGANVLTF. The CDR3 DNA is TGTGCCAGCAGCGACAGCTTTATCGTCTCTGGGGCCAACGTCCTGACTTTC. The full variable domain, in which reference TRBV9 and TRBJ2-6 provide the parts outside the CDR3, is DSGVTQTPKHLITATGQRVTLRCSPRSGDLSVYWYQQSLDQGLQFLIQYYNGEERAKGNILERFSAQQFPDLHSELNLSSLELGDSALYFCASSDSFIVSGANVLTFGAGSRLTVL.

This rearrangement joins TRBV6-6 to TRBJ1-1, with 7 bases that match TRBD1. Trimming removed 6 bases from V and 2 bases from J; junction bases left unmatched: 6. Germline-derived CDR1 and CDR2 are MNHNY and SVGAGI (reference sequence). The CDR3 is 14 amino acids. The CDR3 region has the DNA TGTGCCAGCAGGCCGACAGGGATTAACACTGAAGCTTTCTTT. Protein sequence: CASRPTGINTEAFF.